The 25 T cell receptor beta chains in this list originate from one sample, sequenced in a study of post-analysis software for immune sequencing data. General study results and limits: Patients carried a handful of TRBV segments more frequently than controls did, and TRBV5-6, TRBV5-1 and TRBV20-1 were among them.

Incorporated into the TCR beta cDNA libraries were unique molecular identifiers, which served to reduce PCR and sequencing biases. TCRdb redid the calling of the PCR reads with MiXCR, one entry per CDR3 protein. This table holds hundreds of thousands of distinct CDR3 sequences, 25% to 30% found once. These receptors' targets are unknown. The sequenced sample consisted of blood. Receptors were obtained from a girl under 18 with multiple sclerosis.

This rearrangement joins TRBV7-9 to TRBJ1-2; 8 bases align to TRBD1. CDR1 is SEHNR and CDR2 is FQNEAQ in the germline V gene (reference sequence). This CDR3 contains 15 residues. With V trimmed by 1 base and J by 4 bases, 5 bases remained unmatched. This chain's CDR3 is CASSLVRTGPYGYTF. The CDR3 DNA reads TGTGCCAGCAGCTTAGTCCGGACAGGGCCCTATGGCTACACCTTC.

This clonotype has just a few counts. This chain links TRBV15 with TRBJ2-3; TRBD1 matches at 8 bases. V shed 5 bases, J shed 0 bases, and the junction held 4 bases outside the gene matches. The germline CDR1 and CDR2 sequences are LNHNV and YYDKDF (reference sequence). There are 15 residues in the CDR3. The CDR3 spells CATSGRTGSTDTQYF. The CDR3 nucleotides read TGTGCCACCAGCGGAAGGACAGGGAGCACAGATACGCAGTATTTT.

This clonotype was seen a few times. The rearrangement links TRBV9 to TRBJ2-7, with D tentatively TRBD1 (5 bases). Trimming removed 0 bases from V and 0 bases from J, with 7 bases in between. CDR3 length: 14 residues. The germline gives CDR1 SGDLS, CDR2 YYNGEE. Written as DNA, the CDR3 is TGTGCCAGCAGCGTAGGACAGAGCTCCTACGAGCAGTACTTC. Translating it yields CASSVGQSSYEQYF. Supplemented by reference TRBV9 and TRBJ2-7, the full variable domain reads DSGVTQTPKHLITATGQRVTLRCSPRSGDLSVYWYQQSLDQGLQFLIQYYNGEERAKGNILERFSAQQFPDLHSELNLSSLELGDSALYFCASSVGQSSYEQYFGPGTRLTVT.

This clonotype was found many times. The V call is TRBV7-2, the J call TRBJ2-5, with 10 nucleotides matching TRBD1. This CDR3 contains 16 residues. Germline CDR1 reads SGHTA; CDR2 reads FQGNSA. Trimming cost V 0 bases and J 4 bases; bases outside gene matches: 5. CDR3 sequence: CASSLARTGGGETQYF. CDR3 bases: TGTGCCAGCAGCTTAGCACGGACAGGGGGAGGAGAGACCCAGTACTTC.

In its sample, this clonotype was seen a few times. The V call is TRBV6-5, the J call TRBJ2-5, with D hard to call. There are 13 residues in the CDR3. Germline CDR1 MNHEY, CDR2 SVGAGI. The ends were cut back, 6 bases at V and 7 bases at J, with 15 bases in the middle. The CDR3 DNA reads TGTGCCAGCAGCCAGACGAGAGAAGGGACCCAGTACTTC. Residues: CASSQTREGTQYF.

This clonotype is a singleton in its sample. This chain connects TRBV12-3 or TRBV12-4 to TRBJ2-1; perhaps TRBD2 as D (6 bases). The CDR3 has 13 residues. V lost 10 bases and J lost 6, with 16 bases in between. This chain's CDR3 is CAITPGEANEQFF. CDR3 sequence (DNA): TGTGCCATCACTCCGGGGGAGGCCAATGAGCAGTTCTTC.

The gene calls are TRBV2 and TRBJ2-1; D perhaps matches TRBD2 (6 bases). In germline, CDR1 is SNHLY, CDR2 FYNNEI. The V end lost 6 bases, the J end lost 5 bases, and 17 bases lay between the germline ends. This CDR3 has 15 amino acids. In DNA form, the CDR3 reads TGTGCCAGCAGCGCCCTAGCGATCCTCCACAATGAGCAGTTCTTC. This sequence encodes CASSALAILHNEQFF.

V gene TRBV6-1 combines with J gene TRBJ2-1; D may correspond to TRBD1 or TRBD2 (5 bases each). CDR1 is MNHNS, CDR2 SASEGT, per germline. The CDR3 spans 18 residues. Trimming left V 5 bases short and J 4 bases short, with 24 bases between. CDR3 coding DNA: TGTGCCAGCAGTCGAACTCTCGGACGGGGCCCGAGATACAATGAGCAGTTCTTC. Protein: CASSRTLGRGPRYNEQFF.

This sequence joins TRBV5-5 and TRBJ2-2; D gene uncertain. CDR1 is SGHKS, CDR2 YYEKEE, per germline (reference sequence). Trimming shortened V by 1 base and J by 6 bases, and 4 bases separated the two germline ends. The CDR3 length is 12 residues. CDR3 protein: CASSLFSGELFF. The CDR3, as DNA: TGTGCCAGCAGCTTGTTCTCCGGGGAGCTGTTTTTT.

The J gene is TRBJ2-2, the V gene TRBV24-1, with D uncertain. V lost 9 bases, J lost 3 bases, and 7 bases lay in between. There are 12 residues in the CDR3. Germline V gives CDR1 KGHDR, CDR2 SFDVKD. The CDR3 coding sequence is TGTGCCACCGGCAGCTACACCGGGGAGCTGTTTTTT. This translates into CATGSYTGELFF.

The rearrangement uses TRBV5-1 and TRBJ1-1, with a weak D call TRBD1 (5 bases). Germline V gene data show CDR1 as SGHRS and CDR2 as YFSETQ. The length of the CDR3 is 15 residues. V was cut by 0 bases and J by 2 bases, with 11 bases left in between. CDR3 sequence: CASSLEGVINTEAFF. The CDR3 DNA is TGCGCCAGCAGCTTGGAAGGGGTGATAAACACTGAAGCTTTCTTT.

This clonotype was recorded a few times. V is TRBV6-5 and J is TRBJ2-3, with unresolved D. Germline loops: CDR1 MNHEY, CDR2 SVGAGI. The CDR3 contains 14 residues. V lost 1 base, J lost 2 bases, and 7 bases lay in between. Here the CDR3 DNA reads TGTGCCAGCAGTTACTGGTCAAACACAGATACGCAGTATTTT. This translates into CASSYWSNTDTQYF.

This clonotype was detected only a few times. V usage is TRBV7-2 and J usage is TRBJ2-1; unclear D gene. CDR3 length: 16 amino acids. Germline V gene sequence: CDR1 SGHTA, CDR2 FQGNSA. The V and J ends lost 2 bases and 0 bases respectively, with 11 bases between them. The CDR3 loop reads CASSLSLASSYNEQFF. CDR3 DNA: TGTGCCAGCAGCTTAAGTTTGGCGAGCTCCTACAATGAGCAGTTCTTC.

The V call is TRBV5-1, the J call TRBJ2-7; D might be TRBD1 (6 bases). CDR1 SGHRS and CDR2 YFSETQ come from the germline V gene. Trimming cost V 4 bases and J 2 bases, with 16 bases left between them. The CDR3 spans 15 residues. The CDR3 DNA is TGCGCCAGCAGCCCACGGACAGAACATACCTACGAGCAGTACTTC. Translating it yields CASSPRTEHTYEQYF. The full variable domain, with the rest looked up from reference TRBV5-1 and TRBJ2-7, is KAGVTQTPRYLIKTRGQQVTLSCSPISGHRSVSWYQQTPGQGLQFLFEYFSETQRNKGNFPGRFSGRQFSNSRSEMNVSTLELGDSALYLCASSPRTEHTYEQYFGPGTRLTVT.

The V gene is TRBV5-6, the J gene TRBJ1-5; weak D call: TRBD1 (6 bases). This CDR3 spans 16 amino acids. In germline, CDR1 is SGHDT, CDR2 YYEEEE. Between the trimmed V and J ends, which lost 1 base and 2 bases, there was a span of 13 bases. The DNA for the CDR3 is TGTGCCAGCAGCTTGAGGGGGGGCGGCGGCAATCAGCCCCAGCATTTT. Translated: CASSLRGGGGNQPQHF.

Only one count was recorded for this clonotype. The rearrangement links TRBV19 to TRBJ2-7; D is possibly TRBD1 (6 bases). The J call is in doubt because the DNA end fits TRBJ2-5 better. The germline V gene has CDR1 LNHDA and CDR2 SQIVND (reference sequence). CDR3 length: 14 residues. The CDR3 sequence is CASSVDRRQETQYF. The CDR3 bases are TGTGCCAGTAGTGTGGACAGAAGACAAGAGACCCAGTACTTC.

A few counts support this clonotype. The rearrangement uses TRBV7-2 and TRBJ1-2; TRBD1 matches 10 bases. Germline-derived CDR1 and CDR2 are SGHTA and FQGNSA. The trim removed 5 bases at V and 4 bases at J, leaving 7 bases unmatched. The CDR3 sequence is 15 residues long. This CDR3 reads CASSATTGGTYGYTF. The CDR3 coding sequence is TGTGCCAGCAGCGCGACGACAGGGGGCACCTATGGCTACACCTTC.

This chain joins TRBV20-1 and TRBJ1-2; maybe TRBD1 (5 bases). The germline V and J ends were trimmed by 5 bases and 3 bases, with 16 bases remaining between them. Germline V lookup: CDR1 DFQATT, CDR2 SNEGSKA (reference sequence). CDR3 size: 14 residues. The DNA of the CDR3 is TGCAGTGCTGGCCCCCAGGGCAGAGACTATGGCTACACCTTC. It is translated as CSAGPQGRDYGYTF.

CDR3 DNA: TGTGCCAGCAGCCCTCGGACTAGCGGGGGGATCAATGAGCAGTTCTTC. It translates to CASSPRTSGGINEQFF. This sequence joins TRBV7-9 and TRBJ2-1; 14 bases map to TRBD2. Germline assignment: CDR1 SEHNR and CDR2 FQNEAQ (reference sequence). Unmatched junction bases numbered 6, after V lost 5 bases and J lost 6 bases. The CDR3 extends over 16 amino acids.

This clonotype was recorded many times. The chain is built from TRBV5-5 and TRBJ2-7; maybe TRBD2 (5 bases). The CDR3 covers 15 residues. Germline CDR1 SGHKS, CDR2 YYEKEE (reference sequence). Between the trimmed V and J ends, which lost 4 bases and 6 bases, there was a span of 20 bases. The CDR3 nucleotides are TGTGCCAGCAGCCTGGACTCTCCATCCCCCTCCGAGCAGTACTTC. Protein sequence: CASSLDSPSPSEQYF.

The table lists this clonotype with a few counts. At one of its ends the junction is not consistent with the germline gene, which may arise from a read error. As DNA, the CDR3 is TGTGCCAGCAACTTACAAACTAGGAATACGCAGTATTTT. As protein: CASNLQTRNTQYF. The chain combines TRBV7-2 with TRBJ2-3, with TRBD2 as a possible D gene (5 bases). The V gene's germline CDR1 is SGHTA and CDR2 FQGNSA. The CDR3 totals 13 residues.

The genes are TRBV3-1 and TRBJ2-6; perhaps TRBD1 as D (6 bases). Per the germline V gene, CDR1 is LGHDT and CDR2 is YNNKEL (reference sequence). V lost 4 bases and J 0 bases, leaving 13 bases between the germline ends. CDR3 length equals 17 residues. Here the CDR3 reads CASSPRLQGSGANVLTF. The CDR3 bases are TGTGCCAGCAGCCCGAGATTACAGGGCTCTGGGGCCAACGTCCTGACTTTC.

Only a few counts were recorded for this clonotype. The chain employs TRBV11-2 and TRBJ2-1; the D gene is possibly TRBD2 (5 bases). This CDR3 contains 14 residues. Germline V lookup: CDR1 SGHAT, CDR2 FQNNGV. Deletions cut 1 base from V and 8 bases from J, with 12 bases between. The CDR3 nucleotides are TGTGCCAGCAGCTTAGTCTGGGTGAGGGATGAGCAGTTCTTC. Protein product: CASSLVWVRDEQFF. Variable domain in full (rest from reference TRBV11-2 and TRBJ2-1): EAGVAQSPRYKIIEKRQSVAFWCNPISGHATLYWYQQILGQGPKLLIQFQNNGVVDDSQLPKDRFSAERLKGVDSTLKIQPAKLEDSAVYLCASSLVWVRDEQFFGPGTRLTVL.

Ten or more counts support this clonotype. The V call is TRBV29-1, the J call TRBJ1-2, with D maybe TRBD1 (6 bases). Germline V gene data show CDR1 as SQVTM and CDR2 as ANQGSEA. This CDR3 has 14 amino acids. Trimming took off 4 bases at V and 4 bases at J, with 16 bases between the two ends. Written as DNA, the CDR3 is TGCAGCGTTGGAACGCAGGGGAGAGGCTATGGCTACACCTTC. As protein: CSVGTQGRGYGYTF.

This clonotype was picked up a small number of times. V is TRBV5-1 and J is TRBJ2-3; D not resolved. Germline CDR1 is SGHRS and CDR2 is YFSETQ. This CDR3 has 18 amino acids. V lost 4 bases to trimming and J lost 0 bases, with 21 bases between them. The CDR3 DNA reads as TGCGCCAGCAGCATAGGACGGCGACCAGCTACTAGCACAGATACGCAGTATTTT. It specifies CASSIGRRPATSTDTQYF.